This T cell receptor (beta chain) derives from a study of cytomegalovirus exposure and HLA in healthy donors. The PCR made use of 60 Vbeta and 13 Jbeta primers. Using immunoSEQ multiplex PCR, the repertoire was profiled, and TCRdb retains in-frame clones only, with some absent. This table holds around 90,000 clones, approximately 80% found once. Study observations and caveats: In a later analysis, CMV-associated beta chains were mostly HLA-associated, it appeared. Later analysis suggested links between common viral pathogens and several top significant clusters.

Points on this clone: What it recognizes is unknown.

The sample consisted of PBMCs. This clonotype was obtained from a male donor in good health and CMV-seropositive.

The CDR3 sequence is CASSQVVGANYEQYF. The CDR3 region has the DNA TGCGCCAGCAGCCAAGTTGTGGGGGCCAACTACGAGCAGTACTTC. The chain is built from TRBV4-3 and TRBJ2-7; D possibly corresponds to TRBD1 (6 bases). Germline V lookup: CDR1 LGHNA, CDR2 YSLEER. V was clipped by 1 base and J by 3 bases, with 13 bases between them. The CDR3 is made up of 15 amino acids.